Shown below are 14 T cell receptor beta chains from a single sample sequenced in a study of blood T cell repertoires in COVID-19. Generated by immunoSEQ multiplex PCR, the TCRdb table keeps only in-frame clones and is missing some. The data hold a few hundred thousand clones, with 89% observed a single time. Sequences were obtained from peripheral blood. The receptors stem from a woman aged 60-75 years with acute or convalescent COVID-19.

This clone has just a few counts. The chain carries TRBV27 and TRBJ2-2, with D perhaps TRBD1 (6 bases). Germline V gene data show CDR1 as MNHEY and CDR2 as SMNVEV (reference sequence). This CDR3 region has 15 residues. V lost 6 bases and J lost 0, with 11 bases in between. In DNA, the CDR3 is TGTGCCAGCAGCCCGAGGGGGACGAACACCGGGGAGCTGTTTTTT. Residues: CASSPRGTNTGELFF.

V usage is TRBV7-3 and J usage is TRBJ1-2, with D unresolved. Deletions cut 0 bases from V and 5 bases from J, with 10 bases between. This CDR3 has 14 amino acids. Germline values: CDR1 SGHTA, CDR2 FQGTGA. Here the CDR3 DNA reads TGTGCCAGCAGCTTAACGGCGACGGGGTATGGCTACACCTTC. Its translation is CASSLTATGYGYTF.

The chain is built from TRBV10-3 and TRBJ2-3; the match to TRBD1 covers 9 bases. The germline V gene encodes CDR1 ENHRY and CDR2 SYGVKD. J gave up 8 bases and V 5 bases, and 8 bases lay outside the gene matches. The CDR3 is 14 residues long. The CDR3: CAISRDRDSATQYF. The CDR3 DNA is TGTGCCATCAGTCGGGACAGGGACTCCGCTACGCAGTATTTT.

This rearrangement joins TRBV23-1 to TRBJ2-5; D is perhaps TRBD1 (6 bases). TRBV23-1 is an ORF, and what it does is uncertain. V gave up 0 bases and J gave up 2 bases, with 22 bases separating them. The CDR3 length is 19 residues. The CDR3 DNA is TGCGCCAGCAGTCAATCAGCCCCTGACTTTTGGGGGCCACAAGAGACCCAGTACTTC. The encoded protein is CASSQSAPDFWGPQETQYF.

The rearrangement joins TRBV9 to TRBJ2-5; the match to TRBD2 covers 11 bases. The germline gives CDR1 SGDLS, CDR2 YYNGEE. V was pared by 1 base and J by 4 bases, with 6 bases of the junction left unmatched. CDR3 length equals 16 residues. The CDR3 sequence: CASSVSGLAGGETQYF. The CDR3 coding sequence is TGTGCCAGCAGCGTATCTGGTCTAGCGGGGGGAGAGACCCAGTACTTC.

The genes are TRBV7-2 and TRBJ2-5; D remains ambiguous. Germline CDR1 is SGHTA and CDR2 is FQGNSA. The CDR3 sequence is 16 residues long. With 1 base removed from V and 5 bases from J, the gap between germline ends came to 17 bases. CDR3 amino acids: CASSLGPTILGETQYF. For the CDR3, the DNA is TGTGCCAGCAGCTTAGGTCCTACTATCCTTGGGGAGACCCAGTACTTC.

This chain uses TRBV19 with TRBJ1-6; TRBD1 is a possible D gene (5 bases). The CDR3 covers 14 residues. Germline-derived CDR1 and CDR2 are LNHDA and SQIVND (reference sequence). Trimming pared 9 bases from V and 7 bases from J, leaving 16 bases between. CDR3 residues: CASKAGDRNSPLHF. The CDR3, as DNA: TGTGCCAGCAAGGCGGGGGACCGGAATTCACCCCTCCACTTT.

V gene TRBV28 combines with J gene TRBJ1-2; D is perhaps TRBD1 (5 bases). The V and J ends lost 0 bases and 4 bases respectively, with 15 bases between them. The CDR3 sequence is 16 residues long. Germline CDR1 reads MDHEN; CDR2 reads SYDVKM. The CDR3 sequence: CASSLWTQGSSYGYTF. The CDR3 region has the DNA TGTGCCAGCAGTTTATGGACCCAGGGCTCTAGCTATGGCTACACCTTC.

The V call is TRBV5-6, the J call TRBJ1-6, with D tentatively TRBD1 (5 bases). Trimming pared 3 bases from V and 9 bases from J, leaving 16 bases between. Per the germline V gene, CDR1 is SGHDT and CDR2 is YYEEEE. The CDR3 is 15 residues long. The CDR3 nucleotides are TGTGCCAGCAGCTGGAGGGCAGGGTCTGGTTCACCCCTCCACTTT. Translated, it gives CASSWRAGSGSPLHF.

V is TRBV6-5 and J is TRBJ1-5; 8 bases align to TRBD1. CDR1 MNHEY and CDR2 SVGAGI come from the germline V gene. The junction had 3 bases not matched to a gene; V was cut back by 5 bases and J by 3 bases. The CDR3 loop spans 14 amino acids. As DNA, the CDR3 is TGTGCCAGCAGTCTGACAGGGGTCAATCAGCCCCAGCATTTT. This gives the protein CASSLTGVNQPQHF.

This clone has only one observation. The chain links TRBV9 to TRBJ2-2; 11 nucleotides align to TRBD1. CDR3 length: 16 residues. Germline V gene sequence: CDR1 SGDLS, CDR2 YYNGEE. Trimming took 0 bases from V and 6 from J; bases not matched to a gene: 4. The CDR3 region is CASSVVPGQGAGELFF. The CDR3 region has the DNA TGTGCCAGCAGCGTAGTACCGGGACAGGGGGCCGGGGAGCTGTTTTTT.

V is TRBV6-6 and J is TRBJ1-2; TRBD1 agrees at 10 bases. Germline V gene lookup returns CDR1 MNHNY and CDR2 SVGAGI (reference sequence). Losses at the gene ends were 5 bases for V and 8 bases for J; bases not matched to a gene: 5. The CDR3 is 13 amino acids. The DNA for the CDR3 is TGTGCCAGCAGTCAGACAGGGGGCGCCGGCTACACCTTC. Amino acids: CASSQTGGAGYTF.

The chain is built from TRBV6-1 and TRBJ1-2; D is unresolved. CDR1 is MNHNS and CDR2 is SASEGT in the germline V gene. Trimming removed 3 bases at V and 2 bases at J, with 4 bases between. CDR3 length: 12 amino acids. In nucleotides, the CDR3 is TGTGCCAGCAGTGACACAAACTATGGCTACACCTTC. This sequence encodes CASSDTNYGYTF.

The V gene is TRBV2, the J gene TRBJ1-3; D is undetermined. Germline V lookup: CDR1 SNHLY, CDR2 FYNNEI. The V and J ends lost 1 base and 3 bases respectively, with 4 bases between them. CDR3 size: 13 residues. CDR3 protein: CASSEDGGNTIYF. DNA of the CDR3: TGTGCCAGCAGTGAAGACGGTGGAAACACCATATATTTT.